The entry that follows covers one T cell receptor beta chain sequence. The target antigen is unknown. Measured with immunoSEQ multiplex PCR; TCRdb has only the in-frame clones, and not every one. The sample has about 50,000 clones, around nine tenths seen once. These data come from a study of OX40 agonist ivuxolimab in advanced cancers. Whole-study context: Patients were infused with ivuxolimab every 2 weeks at 0.01 to 10 mg/kg. Findings and caveats of the study: Dose levels from 0.1 to 3.0 mg/kg saw CD4+ and CD8+ blood T cells expand clonally by week 6. Certain nonresponders likewise exhibited a low normalized T-cell clonal expansion. Average numbers of expanded clones were greater in CD8+ T cells than in CD4+.

The V gene's germline CDR1 is MRHNA and CDR2 SNTAGT. The length of the CDR3 is 15 residues. The J segment lost 8 bases and the V segment lost 0 bases, leaving 9 bases of the junction unmatched. The TCR was taken from an adult with an advanced solid tumor such as melanoma, head and neck, liver or kidney cancer. This sequence joins TRBV6-4 and TRBJ1-1; 7 bases match TRBD1. Sequences were derived from CD4+ or CD8+ T cells sorted from blood, sampled in a trial of the OX40 agonist ivuxolimab. CDR3 coding DNA: TGTGCCAGCAGTGACTCATCGAGGGGGCACGGAGAAGCTTTCTTT. Translating gives CASSDSSRGHGEAFF.